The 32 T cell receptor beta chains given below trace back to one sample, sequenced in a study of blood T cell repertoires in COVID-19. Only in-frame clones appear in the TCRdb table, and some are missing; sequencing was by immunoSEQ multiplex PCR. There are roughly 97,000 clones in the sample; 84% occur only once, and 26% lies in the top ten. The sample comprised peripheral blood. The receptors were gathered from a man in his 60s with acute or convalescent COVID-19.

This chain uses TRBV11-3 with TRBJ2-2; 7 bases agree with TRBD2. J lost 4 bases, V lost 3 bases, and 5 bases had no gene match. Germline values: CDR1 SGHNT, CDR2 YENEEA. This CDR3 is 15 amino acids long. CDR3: CASSLAGETTGELFF. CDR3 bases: TGTGCCAGCAGCTTGGCGGGAGAGACCACCGGGGAGCTGTTTTTT.

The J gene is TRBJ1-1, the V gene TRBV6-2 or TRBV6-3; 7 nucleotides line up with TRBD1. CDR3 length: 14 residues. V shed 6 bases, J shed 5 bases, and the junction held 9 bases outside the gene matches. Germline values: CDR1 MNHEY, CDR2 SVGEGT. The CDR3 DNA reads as TGTGCCAGCAGCCGAACAGACAGGGTAACTGAAGCTTTCTTT. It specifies CASSRTDRVTEAFF.

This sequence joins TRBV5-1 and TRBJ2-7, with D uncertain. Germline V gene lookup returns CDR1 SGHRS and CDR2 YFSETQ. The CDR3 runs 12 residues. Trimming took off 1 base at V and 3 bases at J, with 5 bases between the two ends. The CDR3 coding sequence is TGCGCCAGCAGCTTGACCAGCTACGAGCAGTACTTC. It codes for CASSLTSYEQYF. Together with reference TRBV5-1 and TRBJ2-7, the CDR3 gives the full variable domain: KAGVTQTPRYLIKTRGQQVTLSCSPISGHRSVSWYQQTPGQGLQFLFEYFSETQRNKGNFPGRFSGRQFSNSRSEMNVSTLELGDSALYLCASSLTSYEQYFGPGTRLTVT.

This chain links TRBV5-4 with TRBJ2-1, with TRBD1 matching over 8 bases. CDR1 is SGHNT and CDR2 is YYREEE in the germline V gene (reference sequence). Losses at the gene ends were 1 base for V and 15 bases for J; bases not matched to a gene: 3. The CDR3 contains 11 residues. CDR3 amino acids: CASSLPGGTFF. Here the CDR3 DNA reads TGTGCCAGCAGCTTGCCAGGGGGCACGTTCTTC.

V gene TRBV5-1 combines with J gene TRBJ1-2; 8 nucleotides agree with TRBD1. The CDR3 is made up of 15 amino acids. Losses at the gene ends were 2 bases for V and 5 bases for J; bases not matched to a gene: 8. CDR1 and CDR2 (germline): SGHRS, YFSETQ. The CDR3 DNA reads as TGCGCCAGCAGCTTAAACTCAGGGGGCTGGTATGGCTACACCTTC. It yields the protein CASSLNSGGWYGYTF.

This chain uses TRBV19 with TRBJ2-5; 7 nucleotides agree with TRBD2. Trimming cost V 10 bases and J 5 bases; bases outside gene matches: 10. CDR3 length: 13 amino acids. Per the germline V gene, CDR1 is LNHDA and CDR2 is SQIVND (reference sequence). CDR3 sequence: CATTRDYGETQYF. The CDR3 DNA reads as TGTGCCACTACCCGGGACTATGGTGAGACCCAGTACTTC.

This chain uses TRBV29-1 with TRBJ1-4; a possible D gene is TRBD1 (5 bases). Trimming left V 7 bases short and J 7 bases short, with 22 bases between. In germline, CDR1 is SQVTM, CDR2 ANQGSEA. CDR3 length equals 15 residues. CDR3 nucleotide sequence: TGCAGCGGCCGAAAGGGGTGGGGGGTTGGTGAAAAACTGTTTTTT. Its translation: CSGRKGWGVGEKLFF.

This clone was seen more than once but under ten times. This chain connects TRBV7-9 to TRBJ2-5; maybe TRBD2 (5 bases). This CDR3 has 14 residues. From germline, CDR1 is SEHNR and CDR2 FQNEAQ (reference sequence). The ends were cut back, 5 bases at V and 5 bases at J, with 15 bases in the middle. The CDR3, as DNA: TGTGCCAGCAGCCATCGAACTAGAGAGGAGACCCAGTACTTC. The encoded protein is CASSHRTREETQYF.

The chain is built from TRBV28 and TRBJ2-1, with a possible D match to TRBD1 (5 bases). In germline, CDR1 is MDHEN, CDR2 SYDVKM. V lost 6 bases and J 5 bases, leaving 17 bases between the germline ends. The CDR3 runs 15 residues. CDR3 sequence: CASRALTTGDNEQFF. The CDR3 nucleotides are TGTGCCAGCAGGGCCCTCACCACAGGTGACAATGAGCAGTTCTTC.

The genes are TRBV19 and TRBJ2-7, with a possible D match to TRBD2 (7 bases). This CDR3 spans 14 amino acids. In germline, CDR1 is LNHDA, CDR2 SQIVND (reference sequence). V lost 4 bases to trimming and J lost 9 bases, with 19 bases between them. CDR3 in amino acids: CASSTPGRGPVQYF. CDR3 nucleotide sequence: TGTGCCAGTAGTACTCCGGGGCGGGGGCCGGTGCAGTACTTC.

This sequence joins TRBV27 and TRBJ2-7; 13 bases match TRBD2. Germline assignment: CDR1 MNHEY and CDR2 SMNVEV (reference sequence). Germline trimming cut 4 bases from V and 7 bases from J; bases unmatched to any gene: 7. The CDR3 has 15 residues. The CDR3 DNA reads TGTGCCAGCAGTTCCTCCGGACTAGCGGGAGTTGAGCAGTACTTC. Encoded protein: CASSSSGLAGVEQYF.

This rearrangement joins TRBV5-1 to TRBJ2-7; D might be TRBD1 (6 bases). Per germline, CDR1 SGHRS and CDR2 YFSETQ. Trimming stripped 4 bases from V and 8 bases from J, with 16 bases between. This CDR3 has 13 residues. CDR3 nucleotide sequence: TGCGCCAGCAGCCAATCGACAGGCGAACAGCAGTACTTC. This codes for CASSQSTGEQQYF.

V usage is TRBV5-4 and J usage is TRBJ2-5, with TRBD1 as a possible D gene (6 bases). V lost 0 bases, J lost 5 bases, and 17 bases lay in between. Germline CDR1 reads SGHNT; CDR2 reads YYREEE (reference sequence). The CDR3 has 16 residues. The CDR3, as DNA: TGTGCCAGCAGCTTGGGGGGGCGAGGGCTGGGTGAGACCCAGTACTTC. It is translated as CASSLGGRGLGETQYF.

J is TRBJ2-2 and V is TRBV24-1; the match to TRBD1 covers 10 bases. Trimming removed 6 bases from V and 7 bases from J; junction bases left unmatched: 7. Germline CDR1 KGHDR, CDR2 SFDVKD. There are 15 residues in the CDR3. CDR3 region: CATSPGQGIGGELFF. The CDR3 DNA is TGTGCCACCAGTCCGGGACAGGGGATCGGCGGGGAGCTGTTTTTT.

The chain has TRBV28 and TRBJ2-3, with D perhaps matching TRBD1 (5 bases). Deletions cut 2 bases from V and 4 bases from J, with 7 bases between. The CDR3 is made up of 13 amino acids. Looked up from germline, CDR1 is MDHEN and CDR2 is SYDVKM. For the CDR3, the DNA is TGTGCCAGCAGTTTACAGGGCGCAGATACGCAGTATTTT. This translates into CASSLQGADTQYF.

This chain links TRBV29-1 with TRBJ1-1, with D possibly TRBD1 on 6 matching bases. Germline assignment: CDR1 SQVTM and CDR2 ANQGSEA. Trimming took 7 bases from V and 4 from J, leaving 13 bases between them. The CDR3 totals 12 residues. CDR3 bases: TGCAGCGGTTGCGAGGACAGCACTGAAGCTTTCTTT. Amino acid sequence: CSGCEDSTEAFF.

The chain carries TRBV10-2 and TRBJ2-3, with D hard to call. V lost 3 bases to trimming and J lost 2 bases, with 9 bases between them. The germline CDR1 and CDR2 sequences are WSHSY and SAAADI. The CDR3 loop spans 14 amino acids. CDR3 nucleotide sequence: TGCGCCAGCAGTGATGGGCGAAACACAGATACGCAGTATTTT. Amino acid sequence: CASSDGRNTDTQYF.

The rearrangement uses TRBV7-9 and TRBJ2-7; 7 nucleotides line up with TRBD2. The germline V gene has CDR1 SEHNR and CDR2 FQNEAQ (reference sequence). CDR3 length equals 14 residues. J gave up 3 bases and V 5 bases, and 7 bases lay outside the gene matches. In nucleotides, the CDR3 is TGTGCCAGCAGCCCCGGTTGGGGGGGCTACGAGCAGTACTTC. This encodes CASSPGWGGYEQYF. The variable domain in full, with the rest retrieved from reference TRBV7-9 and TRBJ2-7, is DTGVSQNPRHKITKRGQNVTFRCDPISEHNRLYWYRQTLGQGPEFLTYFQNEAQLEKSRLLSDRFSAERPKGSFSTLEIQRTEQGDSAMYLCASSPGWGGYEQYFGPGTRLTVT.

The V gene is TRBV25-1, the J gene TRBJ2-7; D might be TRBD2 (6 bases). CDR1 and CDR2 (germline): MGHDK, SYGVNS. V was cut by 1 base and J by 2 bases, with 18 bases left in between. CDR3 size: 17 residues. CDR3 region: CASSESGEAGFPYEQYV. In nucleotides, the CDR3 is TGTGCCAGCAGTGAATCGGGTGAGGCGGGGTTTCCCTACGAGCAGTACGTC.

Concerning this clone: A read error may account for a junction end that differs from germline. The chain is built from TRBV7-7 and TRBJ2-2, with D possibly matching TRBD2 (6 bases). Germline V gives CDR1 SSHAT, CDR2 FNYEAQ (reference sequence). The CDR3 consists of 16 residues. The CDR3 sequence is CASSPGASGYTGELFF. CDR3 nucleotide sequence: TGTGCTAGCAGCCCGGGAGCGAGCGGGTATACCGGGGAGCTGTTTTTT. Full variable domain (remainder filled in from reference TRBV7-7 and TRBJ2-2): GAGVSQSPRYKVTKRGQDVTLRCDPISSHATLYWYQQALGQGPEFLTYFNYEAQPDKSGLPSDRFSAERPEGSISTLTIQRTEQRDSAMYRCASSPGASGYTGELFFGEGSRLTVL.

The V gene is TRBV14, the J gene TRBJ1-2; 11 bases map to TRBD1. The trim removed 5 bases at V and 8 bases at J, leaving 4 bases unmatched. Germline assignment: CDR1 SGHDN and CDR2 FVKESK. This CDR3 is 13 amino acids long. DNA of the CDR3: TGTGCCAGCAGCTTTCGGACAGGGGGCGGCTACACCTTC. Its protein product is CASSFRTGGGYTF.

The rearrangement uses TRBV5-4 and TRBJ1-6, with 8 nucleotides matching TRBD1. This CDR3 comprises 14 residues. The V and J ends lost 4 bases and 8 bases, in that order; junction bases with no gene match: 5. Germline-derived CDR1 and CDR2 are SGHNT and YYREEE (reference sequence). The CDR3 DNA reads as TGTGCCAGCAGCCCAGACAGGGGTTATTCACCCCTCCACTTT. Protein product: CASSPDRGYSPLHF.

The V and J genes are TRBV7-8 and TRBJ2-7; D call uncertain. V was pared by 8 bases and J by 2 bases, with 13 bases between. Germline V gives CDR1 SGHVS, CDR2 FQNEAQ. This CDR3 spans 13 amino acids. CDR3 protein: CASCLQNTYEQYF. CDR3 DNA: TGTGCCAGCTGCCTACAGAATACCTACGAGCAGTACTTC.

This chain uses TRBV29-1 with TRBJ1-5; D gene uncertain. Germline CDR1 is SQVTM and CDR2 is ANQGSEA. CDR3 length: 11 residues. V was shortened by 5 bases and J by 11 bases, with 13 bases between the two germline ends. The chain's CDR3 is CSVLSNEAQHF. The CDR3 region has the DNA TGCAGCGTTCTGAGCAATGAGGCCCAGCATTTT.

The CDR3 spells CASTALAQETQYF. The CDR3 DNA reads as TGTGCCAGCACGGCCCTAGCACAAGAGACCCAGTACTTC. The genes are TRBV3-1 (or the pseudogene TRBV3-2) and TRBJ2-5; tentative D call: TRBD2 (5 bases). CDR1 is LGHDT and CDR2 is YNNKEL in the germline V gene (reference sequence). The CDR3 is made up of 13 amino acids. Between the trimmed V and J ends, which lost 7 bases and 2 bases, there was a span of 11 bases.

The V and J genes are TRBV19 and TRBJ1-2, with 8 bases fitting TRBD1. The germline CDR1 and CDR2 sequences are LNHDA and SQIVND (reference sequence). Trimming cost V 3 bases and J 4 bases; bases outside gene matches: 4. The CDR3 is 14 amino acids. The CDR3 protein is CASSIGQGTYGYTF. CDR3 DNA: TGTGCCAGTAGTATTGGACAGGGAACCTATGGCTACACCTTC.

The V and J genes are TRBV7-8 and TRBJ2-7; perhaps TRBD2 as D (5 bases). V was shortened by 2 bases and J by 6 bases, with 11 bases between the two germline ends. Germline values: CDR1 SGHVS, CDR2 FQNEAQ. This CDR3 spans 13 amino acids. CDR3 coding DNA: TGTGCCAGCAGCTTACGGGAATCTGGCGAGCAGTACGTC. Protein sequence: CASSLRESGEQYV.

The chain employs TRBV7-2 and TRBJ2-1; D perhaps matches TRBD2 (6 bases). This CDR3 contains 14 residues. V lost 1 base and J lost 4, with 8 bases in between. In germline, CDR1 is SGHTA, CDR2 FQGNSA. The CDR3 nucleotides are TGTGCCAGCAGCTTAGAGGGGAGGTACAATGAGCAGTTCTTC. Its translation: CASSLEGRYNEQFF.

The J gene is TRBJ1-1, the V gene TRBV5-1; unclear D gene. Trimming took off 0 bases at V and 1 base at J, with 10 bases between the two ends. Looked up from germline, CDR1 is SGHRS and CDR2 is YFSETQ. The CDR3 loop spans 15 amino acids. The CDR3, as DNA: TGCGCCAGCAGCTTGGTCGCGGGAGAGAACACTGAAGCTTTCTTT. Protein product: CASSLVAGENTEAFF.

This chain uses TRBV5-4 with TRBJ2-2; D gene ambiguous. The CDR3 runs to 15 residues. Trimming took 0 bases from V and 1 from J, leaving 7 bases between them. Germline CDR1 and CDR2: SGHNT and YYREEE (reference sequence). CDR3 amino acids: CASSLDPVNTGELFF. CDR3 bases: TGTGCCAGCAGCTTGGATCCGGTGAACACCGGGGAGCTGTTTTTT. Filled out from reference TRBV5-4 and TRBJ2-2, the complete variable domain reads ETGVTQSPTHLIKTRGQQVTLRCSSQSGHNTVSWYQQALGQGPQFIFQYYREEENGRGNFPPRFSGLQFPNYSSELNVNALELDDSALYLCASSLDPVNTGELFFGEGSRLTVL.

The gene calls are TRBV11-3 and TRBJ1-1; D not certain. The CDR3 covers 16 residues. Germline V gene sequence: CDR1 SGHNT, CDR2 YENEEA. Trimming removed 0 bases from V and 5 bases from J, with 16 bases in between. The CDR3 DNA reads TGTGCCAGCAGCTTAGAAGGTTTAGGGCGGAGGACTGAAGCTTTCTTT. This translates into CASSLEGLGRRTEAFF.

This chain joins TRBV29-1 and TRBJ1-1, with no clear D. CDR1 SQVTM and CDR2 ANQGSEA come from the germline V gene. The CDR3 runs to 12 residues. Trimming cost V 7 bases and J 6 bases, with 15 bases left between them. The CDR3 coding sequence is TGCAGCGGTGCCCGTGTCGGGGCTGAAGCTTTCTTT. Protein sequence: CSGARVGAEAFF.